The T cell receptor beta chain under discussion was sequenced for a study of shared clonotypes between healthy human individuals (dated by TCRdb to 2020 to 2021). Some background on the complete study: A couple of women and a few men aged 18 to 49 years were included in the cohort. Per donor, three plates each were used for CD4 naive and CD4 memory, two for CD8 naive, and one for CD8 memory. To estimate repertoire size and how much clonotypes are shared between individuals, the study performed deep sequencing of blood TCR repertoires from roughly five healthy adults. To increase sequencing depth and limit assay-specific biases, TCR repertoire library preparation and sequencing were carried out by different laboratories using diverse techniques. Leukapheresis yielded between about 0.94 and 9 billion PBMCs per donor. Results the study describes overall, beyond this receptor: The small number of donors limited the genetic and exposure-history diversity represented. Pairwise subsampling indicated that sequencing depth was expected to affect the degree of clonotype sharing among donors. Incomplete sequencing was indicated by rarefaction of sorted-subset datasets, despite the large sequencing depth. Sampling was restricted to blood, and TCR repertoires in tissues likely differ from the TCR repertoires found in blood. When several donors were compared, the shared fraction of clonotypes was roughly 4.8% for naive CD4, around 3.6% for naive CD8, roughly 2.3% for memory CD4, and less than 0.5% for memory CD8. Compared with non-shared clonotypes, clonotypes shared by all four sorted-subset donors had higher generation probabilities. Naive subsets generally had larger estimated clonotype richness than memory subsets.

The CDR3 measures 16 amino acids from cysteine to phenylalanine. Of the read, only the CDR3 DNA is kept; its 48 bases are in frame from base 1. The germline V gene yields SGHVS for CDR1 and FQNEAQ for CDR2. Trimming leaves V shorter by 5 bases and J shorter by 6 bases, with the junction holding 11 bases beyond the gene matches. Donors were healthy HIV-negative adults with no recently reported acute infections or vaccinations. Only Caucasian adults living in Nashville, Tennessee, USA were represented among the donors. CD4+ T cells were enriched by magnetic negative selection; naive cells were then positively selected on CD45RA, and the negative fraction formed the memory subset. Blood was obtained by leukapheresis, after which PBMCs were separated by Ficoll-Histopaque density gradient centrifugation and cryopreserved in liquid nitrogen vapor phase. Analytical flow cytometry was used to check the purity and quantity of every magnetically sorted T cell population. Each sorted fraction had its genomic DNA isolated and then quantified by UV absorbance on a Nanodrop 2000c.

As regards this clone: Its cognate antigen has yet to be identified. Qualities for individual bases were not recorded, and no much larger clone is one base off.

Using the deep immunoSEQ assay, TCR CDR3 regions were amplified from genomic DNA by multiplex PCR. Genomic DNA extracted from each cell subset was distributed evenly over all wells of several immunoSEQ 96-well plates, and each plate served as one replicate. For sorted subsets, roughly 0.2 ug genomic DNA, equal to approximately 30,000 T cell genomes, was loaded into each replicate PCR. Purified libraries were measured with a Qubit 3.0 fluorometer, size-checked on a Bioanalyzer 2100, and measured again with the KAPA Library Quantification kit. Every immunoSEQ 96-well plate was sequenced on a separate single-read 150-cycle Illumina NextSeq 550 flow cell. The source study handled its data this way. Because only junctional sequences without quality scores were contained in the immunoSEQ output, filtering matching that applied to full-length reads could not be performed. To assign V/J genes and CDR3, sequences were annotated using PyIR, a Python wrapper for IgBLAST v1.9, with IMGT germline references. Reads with weak V/J assignments (E-value above 1e-6), missing CDR3, stop codons, out-of-frame junctions, or ambiguous translated residues were removed. V3J clonotypes were defined by identical inferred V gene, J gene, and CDR3 amino acid sequence. To compute the percentage overlap between repertoires, the number of shared unique clonotypes was divided by the size of the smaller repertoire. Three approaches were used to assess repertoire richness: RTK rarefaction, the Chao1 estimator, and Recon v2.1 estimates of unobserved clonotypes. OLGA was used to compute generation probabilities for all TCRbeta clonotypes that the gDNA method yielded from a few donors. TCRdb holds this immuneACCESS table with in-frame rearrangements only. Some clones are missing; in checked studies, unresolved V genes explain under half, and the rest has no known cause. V, J and clone size reflect that table, while D and trimming were determined from the DNA. Counted in this sample were more than 2 million clones; 85% to 95% of them appeared once. Of the sample, 0.13% is held by the ten largest clones.

Sequenced material: naive CD4+ T cells sorted from blood. The meaning of the sample's cell subset or site label: CD45RA+ positively selected. This receptor was identified in a man younger than 30 in good health. The chain couples TRBV7-8 to TRBJ2-1; 9 bases in between match TRBD2. CDR3 protein: CASSPTGLAIGNEQFF. The bases are TGTGCCAGCAGCCCGACGGGACTAGCTATTGGCAATGAGCAGTTCTTC. With the rest looked up from the reference TRBV7-8 and TRBJ2-1 genes rather than sequenced, the full variable domain is GAGVSQSPRYKVAKRGQDVALRCDPISGHVSLFWYQQALGQGPEFLTYFQNEAQLDKSGLPSDRFFAERPEGSVSTLKIQRTQQEDSAVYLCASSPTGLAIGNEQFFGPGTRLTVL.